This entry is about one TCR beta chain. The data were taken from a study of CD8 T cells in Susac syndrome. Germline V gene data show CDR1 as MNHEY and CDR2 as SMNVEV (reference sequence). The ends were cut back, 2 bases at V and 3 bases at J, with 11 bases in the middle. This CDR3 comprises 15 residues. Random hexamers primed reverse transcription of 0.5 to 1 ug RNA. Each CDR3 protein gets one entry after TCRdb re-called the immunoSEQ multiplex PCR reads with MiXCR. The table includes about 130,000 distinct CDR3 sequences, around nine tenths detected once. The multiple sclerosis controls were treatment-naive patients with relapsing-remitting disease that was stable or active.

Sample: CD8+ T cells from PBMCs. The clonotype comes from a human donor with multiple sclerosis. V and J are TRBV27 and TRBJ1-5, with D perhaps TRBD1 (6 bases). The CDR3 region has the DNA TGTGCCAGCAGTTTAAGGCAGGGGATCAATCAGCCCCAGCATTTT. Encoded protein: CASSLRQGINQPQHF.